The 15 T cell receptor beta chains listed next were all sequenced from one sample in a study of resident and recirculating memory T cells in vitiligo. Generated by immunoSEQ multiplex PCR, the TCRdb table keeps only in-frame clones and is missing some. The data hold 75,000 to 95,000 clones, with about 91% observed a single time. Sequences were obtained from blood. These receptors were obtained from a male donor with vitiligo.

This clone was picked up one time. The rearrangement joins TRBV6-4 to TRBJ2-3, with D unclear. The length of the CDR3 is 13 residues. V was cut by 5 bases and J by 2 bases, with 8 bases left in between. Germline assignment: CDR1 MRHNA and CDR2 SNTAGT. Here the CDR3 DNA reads TGTGCCAGCAGTTACGAGGTCACAGATACGCAGTATTTT. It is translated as CASSYEVTDTQYF.

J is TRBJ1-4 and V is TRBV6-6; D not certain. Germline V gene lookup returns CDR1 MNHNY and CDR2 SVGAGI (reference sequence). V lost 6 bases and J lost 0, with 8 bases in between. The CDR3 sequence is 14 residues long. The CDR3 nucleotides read TGTGCCAGCAGCCCACATGCAACTAATGAAAAACTGTTTTTT. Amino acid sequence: CASSPHATNEKLFF.

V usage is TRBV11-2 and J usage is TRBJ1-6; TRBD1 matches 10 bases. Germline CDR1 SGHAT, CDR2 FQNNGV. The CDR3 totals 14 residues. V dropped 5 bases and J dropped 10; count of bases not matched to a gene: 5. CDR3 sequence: CASSRRDRGSPLHF. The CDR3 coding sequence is TGTGCCAGCAGCCGGAGGGACAGGGGATCACCCCTCCACTTT.

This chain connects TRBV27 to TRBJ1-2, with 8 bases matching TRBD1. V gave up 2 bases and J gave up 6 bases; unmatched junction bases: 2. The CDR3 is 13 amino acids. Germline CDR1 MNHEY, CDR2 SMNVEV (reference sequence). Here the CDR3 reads CASSLQGAHGYTF. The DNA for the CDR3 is TGTGCCAGCAGTTTACAGGGGGCCCATGGCTACACCTTC.

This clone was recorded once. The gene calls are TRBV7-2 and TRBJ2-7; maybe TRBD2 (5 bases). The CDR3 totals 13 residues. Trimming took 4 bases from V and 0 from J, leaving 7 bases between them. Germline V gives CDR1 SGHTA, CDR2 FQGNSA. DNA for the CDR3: TGTGCCAGCAGCTCGAGGGCCTCCTACGAGCAGTACTTC. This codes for CASSSRASYEQYF. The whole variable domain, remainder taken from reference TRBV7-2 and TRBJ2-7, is GAGVSQSPSNKVTEKGKDVELRCDPISGHTALYWYRQSLGQGLEFLIYFQGNSAPDKSGLPSDRFSAERTGGSVSTLTIQRTQQEDSAVYLCASSSRASYEQYFGPGTRLTVT.

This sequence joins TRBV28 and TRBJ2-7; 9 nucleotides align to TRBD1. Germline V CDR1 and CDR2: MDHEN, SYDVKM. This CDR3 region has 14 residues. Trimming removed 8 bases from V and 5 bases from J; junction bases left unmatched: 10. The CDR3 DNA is TGTGCCAGCTTTCCGGGACAGGGAAATAACGAGCAGTACTTC. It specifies CASFPGQGNNEQYF.

DNA of the CDR3: TGTGCCAGCAGCCGGACAGGGAATGAAAAACTGTTTTTT. It encodes CASSRTGNEKLFF. The chain combines TRBV7-7 with TRBJ1-4; 8 nucleotides line up with TRBD1. The trim removed 5 bases at V and 5 bases at J, leaving 1 base unmatched. The CDR3 has 13 amino acids. Per germline, CDR1 SSHAT and CDR2 FNYEAQ (reference sequence).

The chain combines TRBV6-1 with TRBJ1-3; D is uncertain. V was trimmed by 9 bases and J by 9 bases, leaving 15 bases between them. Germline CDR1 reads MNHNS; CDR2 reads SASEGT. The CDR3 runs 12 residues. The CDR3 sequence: CARGPIAGTIYF. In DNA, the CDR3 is TGTGCCAGGGGCCCCATTGCGGGCACCATATATTTT.

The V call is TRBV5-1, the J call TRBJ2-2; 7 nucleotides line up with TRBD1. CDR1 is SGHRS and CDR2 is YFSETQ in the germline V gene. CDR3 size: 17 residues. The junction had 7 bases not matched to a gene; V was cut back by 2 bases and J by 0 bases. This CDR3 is CASSLTRQGPNTGELFF. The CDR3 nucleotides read TGCGCCAGCAGCTTAACGCGACAGGGTCCGAACACCGGGGAGCTGTTTTTT.

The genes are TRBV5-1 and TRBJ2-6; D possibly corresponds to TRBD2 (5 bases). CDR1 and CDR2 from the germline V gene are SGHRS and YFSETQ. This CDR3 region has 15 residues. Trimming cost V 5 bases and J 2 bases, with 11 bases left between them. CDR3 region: CASRGGFTGANVLTF. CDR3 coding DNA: TGCGCCAGCAGGGGCGGGTTCACTGGGGCCAACGTCCTGACTTTC.

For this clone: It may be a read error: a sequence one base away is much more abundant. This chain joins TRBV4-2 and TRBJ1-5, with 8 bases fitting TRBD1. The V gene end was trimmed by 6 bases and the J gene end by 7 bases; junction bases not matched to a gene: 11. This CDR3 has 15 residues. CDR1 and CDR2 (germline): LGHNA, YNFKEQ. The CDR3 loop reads CASSPGTGFTQPQHF. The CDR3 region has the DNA TGTGCCAGCAGTCCCGGGACAGGCTTCACACAGCCCCAGCATTTT.

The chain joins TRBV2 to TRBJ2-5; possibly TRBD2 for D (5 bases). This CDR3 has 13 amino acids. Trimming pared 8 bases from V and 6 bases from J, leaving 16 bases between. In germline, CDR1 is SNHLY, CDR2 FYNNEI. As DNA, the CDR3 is TGTGCCAGCGACGAGGGAGCCATAAAGACCCAGTACTTC. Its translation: CASDEGAIKTQYF.

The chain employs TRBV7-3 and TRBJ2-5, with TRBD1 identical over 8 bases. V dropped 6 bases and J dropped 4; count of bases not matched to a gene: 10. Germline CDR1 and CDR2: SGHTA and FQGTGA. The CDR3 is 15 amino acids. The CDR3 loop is CASSQDRGYGETQYF. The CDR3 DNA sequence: TGTGCCAGCAGTCAAGACAGGGGTTATGGAGAGACCCAGTACTTC.

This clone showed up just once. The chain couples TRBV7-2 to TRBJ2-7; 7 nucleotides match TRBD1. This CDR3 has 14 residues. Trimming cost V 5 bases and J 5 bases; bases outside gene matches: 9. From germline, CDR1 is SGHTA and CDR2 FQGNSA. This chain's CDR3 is CASSPDRERNEQYF. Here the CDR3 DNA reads TGTGCCAGCAGCCCCGACAGGGAACGCAACGAGCAGTACTTC.

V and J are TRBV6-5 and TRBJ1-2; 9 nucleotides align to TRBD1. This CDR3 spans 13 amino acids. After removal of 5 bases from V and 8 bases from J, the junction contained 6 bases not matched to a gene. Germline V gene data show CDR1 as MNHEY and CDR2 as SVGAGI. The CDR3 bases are TGTGCCAGCAGTGCCTCCGGGACAGGGGGCTACACCTTC. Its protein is CASSASGTGGYTF.